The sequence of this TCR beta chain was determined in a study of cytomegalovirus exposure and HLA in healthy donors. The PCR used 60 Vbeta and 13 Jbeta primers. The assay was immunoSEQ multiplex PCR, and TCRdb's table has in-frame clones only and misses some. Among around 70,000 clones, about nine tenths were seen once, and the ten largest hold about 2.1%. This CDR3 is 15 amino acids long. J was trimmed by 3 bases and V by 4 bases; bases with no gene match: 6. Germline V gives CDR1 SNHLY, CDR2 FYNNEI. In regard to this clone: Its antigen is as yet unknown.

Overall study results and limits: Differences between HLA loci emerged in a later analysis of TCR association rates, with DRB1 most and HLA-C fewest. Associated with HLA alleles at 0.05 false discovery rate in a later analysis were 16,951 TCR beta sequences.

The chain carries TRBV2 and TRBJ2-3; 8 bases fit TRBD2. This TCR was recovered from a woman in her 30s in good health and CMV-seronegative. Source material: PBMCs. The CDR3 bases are TGTGCCAGCAGTGTCACAGCGGGAGAAACAGATACGCAGTATTTT. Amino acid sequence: CASSVTAGETDTQYF.